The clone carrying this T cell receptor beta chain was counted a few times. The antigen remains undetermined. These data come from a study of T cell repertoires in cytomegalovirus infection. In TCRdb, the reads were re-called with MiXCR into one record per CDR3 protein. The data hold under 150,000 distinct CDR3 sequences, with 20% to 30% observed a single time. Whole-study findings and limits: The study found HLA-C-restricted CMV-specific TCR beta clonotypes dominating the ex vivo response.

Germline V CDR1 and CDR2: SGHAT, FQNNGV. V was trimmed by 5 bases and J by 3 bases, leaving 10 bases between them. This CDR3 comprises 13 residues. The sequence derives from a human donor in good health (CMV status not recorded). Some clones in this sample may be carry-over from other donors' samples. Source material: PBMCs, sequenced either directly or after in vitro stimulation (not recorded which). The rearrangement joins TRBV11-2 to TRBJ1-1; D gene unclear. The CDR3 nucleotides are TGTGCCAGCAGCGCCGGGGTTGACACTGAAGCTTTCTTT. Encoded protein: CASSAGVDTEAFF.